The clone carrying this TCR beta chain was counted ten times or more. TCRdb reprocessed the 5' RACE reads via MiXCR and lists one record per CDR3 protein. The sample includes more than 600,000 distinct CDR3 sequences, about 18% of them seen just once. The sample is drawn from a study of identical twins. With V trimmed by 3 bases and J by 4 bases, 3 bases remained unmatched. The length of the CDR3 is 15 residues. The sample also formed part of further work on T cells expressing NK-cell markers.

The clonotype was recovered from a woman between 18 and 29 years old in good health. This sequence joins TRBV12-3 or TRBV12-4 and TRBJ2-3, with 11 positions matching TRBD2. The material sequenced was PBMCs. The CDR3 spells CASSFSGRDADTQYF. CDR3 sequence (DNA): TGTGCCAGCAGTTTTAGCGGGAGGGACGCAGATACGCAGTATTTT.